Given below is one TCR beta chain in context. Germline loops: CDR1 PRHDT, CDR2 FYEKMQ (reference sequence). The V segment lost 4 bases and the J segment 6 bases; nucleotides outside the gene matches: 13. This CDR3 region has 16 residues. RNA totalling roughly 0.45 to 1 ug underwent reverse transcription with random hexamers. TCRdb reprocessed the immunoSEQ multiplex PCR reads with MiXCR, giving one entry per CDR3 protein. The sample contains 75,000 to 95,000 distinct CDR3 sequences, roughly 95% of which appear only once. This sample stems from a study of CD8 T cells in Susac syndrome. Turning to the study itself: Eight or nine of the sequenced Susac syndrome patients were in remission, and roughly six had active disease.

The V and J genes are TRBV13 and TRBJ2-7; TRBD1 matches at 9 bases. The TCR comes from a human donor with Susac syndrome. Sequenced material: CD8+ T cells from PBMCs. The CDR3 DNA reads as TGTGCCAGCAGCTACGGCGGGACAGGGACTCACCTCGAGCAGTACTTC. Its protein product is CASSYGGTGTHLEQYF.